Below, one T cell receptor (beta chain) is given with its context. This specimen belongs to a study of blood T cell repertoires in COVID-19. Germline-derived CDR1 and CDR2 are SGHDN and FVKESK. With V trimmed by 0 bases and J by 7 bases, 18 bases remained unmatched. The CDR3 consists of 19 residues. Produced via immunoSEQ multiplex PCR; TCRdb's table is partial and in-frame only. Counted here are just under 150,000 clones, approximately 81% occurring once; the ten biggest clones make up about 2.6%. The rearrangement links TRBV14 to TRBJ2-7; 10 bases match TRBD2. The receptor comes from a human donor with acute or convalescent COVID-19. The donor label of this sample is uncertain. Material for sequencing was peripheral blood. The CDR3 spells CASSQDYFSALAGVGEQYV. CDR3 DNA sequence: TGTGCCAGCAGCCAAGATTATTTTTCGGCGCTAGCGGGAGTCGGGGAGCAGTACGTC.